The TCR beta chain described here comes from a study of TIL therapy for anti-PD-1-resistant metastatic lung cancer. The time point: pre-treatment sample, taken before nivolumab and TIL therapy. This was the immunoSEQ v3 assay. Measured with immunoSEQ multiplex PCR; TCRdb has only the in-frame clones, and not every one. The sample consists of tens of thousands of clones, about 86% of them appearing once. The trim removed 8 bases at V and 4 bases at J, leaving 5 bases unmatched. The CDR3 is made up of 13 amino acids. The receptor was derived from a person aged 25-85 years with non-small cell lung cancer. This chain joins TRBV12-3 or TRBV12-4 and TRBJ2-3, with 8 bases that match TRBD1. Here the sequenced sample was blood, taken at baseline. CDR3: CASEDRAADTQYF. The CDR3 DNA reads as TGTGCCAGCGAGGACAGGGCGGCAGATACGCAGTATTTT.